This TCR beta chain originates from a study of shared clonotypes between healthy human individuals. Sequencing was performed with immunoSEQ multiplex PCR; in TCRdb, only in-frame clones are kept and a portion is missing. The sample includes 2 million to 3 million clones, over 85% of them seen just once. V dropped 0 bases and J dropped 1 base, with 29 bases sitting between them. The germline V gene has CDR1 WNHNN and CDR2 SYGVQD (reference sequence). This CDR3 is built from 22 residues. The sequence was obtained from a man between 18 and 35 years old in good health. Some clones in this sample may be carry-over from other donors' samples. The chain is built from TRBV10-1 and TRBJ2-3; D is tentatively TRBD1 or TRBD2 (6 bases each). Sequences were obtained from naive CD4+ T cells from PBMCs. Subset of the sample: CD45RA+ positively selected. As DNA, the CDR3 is TGCGCCAGCAGTGAGTCCGTCGTTTATCGTTTCCGGGGGCAGGGTGGCACAGATACGCAGTATTTT. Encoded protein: CASSESVVYRFRGQGGTDTQYF.